This T cell receptor beta chain was retrieved from a study of blood T cell repertoires in COVID-19. Study as a whole: Spain, Italy and the United States supplied samples that represented acute and convalescent COVID-19. T cells, B-cell-depleted T cells, or PBMCs provided the cDNA or gDNA that served as material.

In the authors' workflow: Nucleated cell counts were estimated from reference gene primer amplification. Only in-frame clones appear in the TCRdb table, and some are missing; sequencing was by immunoSEQ multiplex PCR. From that table come the V and J calls and clone size; the DNA was used to work out D and trimming. The sample has 15,000 to 20,000 clones; roughly nine tenths are singletons. The CDR3 loop spans 18 amino acids. Losses at the gene ends were 0 bases for V and 1 base for J; bases not matched to a gene: 7. In germline, CDR1 is SGDLS, CDR2 YYNGEE. The receptor comes from a human donor in a cohort sampled during active COVID-19. Sequencing was done on a sample of peripheral blood. The chain has TRBV9 and TRBJ1-1; 12 bases agree with TRBD1. The CDR3 protein is CASSVAPGQGAGNTEAFF. The CDR3 bases are TGTGCCAGCAGCGTAGCTCCGGGACAGGGGGCCGGGAACACTGAAGCTTTCTTT.